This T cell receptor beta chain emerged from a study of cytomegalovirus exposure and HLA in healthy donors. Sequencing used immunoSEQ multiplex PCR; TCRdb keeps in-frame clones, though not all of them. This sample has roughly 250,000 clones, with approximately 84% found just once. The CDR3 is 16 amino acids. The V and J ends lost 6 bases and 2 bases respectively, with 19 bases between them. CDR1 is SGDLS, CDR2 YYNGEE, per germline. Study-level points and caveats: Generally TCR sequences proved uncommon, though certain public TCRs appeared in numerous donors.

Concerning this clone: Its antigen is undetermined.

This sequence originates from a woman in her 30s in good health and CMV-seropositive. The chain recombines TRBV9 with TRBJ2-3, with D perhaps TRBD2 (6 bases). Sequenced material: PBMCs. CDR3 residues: CASNPRGGGNTDTQYF. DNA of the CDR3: TGTGCCAGCAACCCTAGGGGCGGCGGGAACACAGATACGCAGTATTTT.